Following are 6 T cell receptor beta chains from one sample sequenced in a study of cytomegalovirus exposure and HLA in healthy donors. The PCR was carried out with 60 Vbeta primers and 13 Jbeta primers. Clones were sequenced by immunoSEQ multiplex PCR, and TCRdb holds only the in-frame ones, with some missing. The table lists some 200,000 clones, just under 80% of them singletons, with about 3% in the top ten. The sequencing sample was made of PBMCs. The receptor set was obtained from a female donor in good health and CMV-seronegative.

As DNA, the CDR3 is TGTGCCAGCAGCGAATCTCGGGACAGGGCAAATGGCTACACCTTC. Amino acid sequence: CASSESRDRANGYTF. The rearrangement links TRBV9 to TRBJ1-2; 9 bases fit TRBD1. After removal of 3 bases from V and 6 bases from J, the junction contained 9 bases not matched to a gene. The CDR3 is 15 residues long. In germline, CDR1 is SGDLS, CDR2 YYNGEE.

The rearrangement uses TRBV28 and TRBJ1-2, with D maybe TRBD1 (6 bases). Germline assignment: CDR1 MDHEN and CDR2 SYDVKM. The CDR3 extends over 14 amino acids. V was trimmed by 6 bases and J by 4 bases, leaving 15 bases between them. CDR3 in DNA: TGTGCCAGCAGACGCAGGGGAACGTCCTATGGCTACACCTTC. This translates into CASRRRGTSYGYTF.

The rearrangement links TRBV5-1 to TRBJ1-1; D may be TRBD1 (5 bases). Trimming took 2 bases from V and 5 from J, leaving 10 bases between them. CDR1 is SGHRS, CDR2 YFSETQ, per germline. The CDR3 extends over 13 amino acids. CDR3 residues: CASSLGVGTEAFF. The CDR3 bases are TGCGCCAGCAGCTTAGGGGTAGGGACTGAAGCTTTCTTT. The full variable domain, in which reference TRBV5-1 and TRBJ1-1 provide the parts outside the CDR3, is KAGVTQTPRYLIKTRGQQVTLSCSPISGHRSVSWYQQTPGQGLQFLFEYFSETQRNKGNFPGRFSGRQFSNSRSEMNVSTLELGDSALYLCASSLGVGTEAFFGQGTRLTVV.

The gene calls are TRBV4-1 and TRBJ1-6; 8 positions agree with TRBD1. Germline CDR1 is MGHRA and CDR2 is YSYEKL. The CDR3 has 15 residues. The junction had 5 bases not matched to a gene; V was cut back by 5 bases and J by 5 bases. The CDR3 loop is CASSYSGQDNSPLHF. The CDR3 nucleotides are TGCGCCAGCAGCTATTCGGGACAGGATAATTCACCCCTCCACTTT.

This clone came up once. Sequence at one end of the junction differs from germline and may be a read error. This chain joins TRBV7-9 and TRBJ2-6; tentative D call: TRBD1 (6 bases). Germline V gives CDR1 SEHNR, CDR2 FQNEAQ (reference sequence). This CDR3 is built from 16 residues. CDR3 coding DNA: TGTTCCAGCAGGCCCAGGGGTCCCACTGGGGCCAACGTCCTGACTTTC. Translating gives CSSRPRGPTGANVLTF. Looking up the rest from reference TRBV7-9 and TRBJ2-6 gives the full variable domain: DTGVSQNPRHKITKRGQNVTFRCDPISEHNRLYWYRQTLGQGPEFLTYFQNEAQLEKSRLLSDRFSAERPKGSFSTLEIQRTEQGDSAMYLCSSRPRGPTGANVLTFGAGSRLTVL.

This chain's CDR3 is CASSIGSGRAGEDEQFF. The CDR3 region has the DNA TGTGCCAGCTCAATAGGTAGCGGGAGGGCCGGGGAGGATGAGCAGTTCTTC. This chain joins TRBV28 and TRBJ2-1, with TRBD2 identical over 11 bases. The V gene end was trimmed by 8 bases and the J gene end by 8 bases; junction bases not matched to a gene: 17. CDR1 and CDR2 from the germline V gene are MDHEN and SYDVKM. CDR3 length equals 17 residues.